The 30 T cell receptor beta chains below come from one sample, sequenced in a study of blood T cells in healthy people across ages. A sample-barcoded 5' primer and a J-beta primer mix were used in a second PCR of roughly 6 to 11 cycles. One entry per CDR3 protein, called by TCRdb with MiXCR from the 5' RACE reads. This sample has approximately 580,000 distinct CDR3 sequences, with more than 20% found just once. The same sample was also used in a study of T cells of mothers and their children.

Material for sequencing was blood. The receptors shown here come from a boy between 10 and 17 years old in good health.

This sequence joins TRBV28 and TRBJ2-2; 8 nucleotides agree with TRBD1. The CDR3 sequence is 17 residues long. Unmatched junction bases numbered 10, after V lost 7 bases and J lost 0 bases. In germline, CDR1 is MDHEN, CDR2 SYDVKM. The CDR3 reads CASNAYPGGANTGELFF. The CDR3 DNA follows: TGTGCCAGCAATGCCTATCCAGGGGGCGCGAACACCGGGGAGCTGTTTTTT.

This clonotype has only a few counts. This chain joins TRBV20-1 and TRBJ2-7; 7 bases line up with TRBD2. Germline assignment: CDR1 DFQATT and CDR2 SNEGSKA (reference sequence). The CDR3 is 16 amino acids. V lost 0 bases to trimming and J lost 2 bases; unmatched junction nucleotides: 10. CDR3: CSARDTDGGGPYEQYF. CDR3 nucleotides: TGCAGTGCTAGAGATACGGACGGCGGGGGACCCTACGAGCAGTACTTC.

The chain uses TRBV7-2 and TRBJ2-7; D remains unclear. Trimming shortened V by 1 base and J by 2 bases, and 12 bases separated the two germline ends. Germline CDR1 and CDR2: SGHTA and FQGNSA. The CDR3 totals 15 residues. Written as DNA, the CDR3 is TGTGCCAGCAGCTTAGGTCTTCTTTCTACCTACGAGCAGTACTTC. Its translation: CASSLGLLSTYEQYF.

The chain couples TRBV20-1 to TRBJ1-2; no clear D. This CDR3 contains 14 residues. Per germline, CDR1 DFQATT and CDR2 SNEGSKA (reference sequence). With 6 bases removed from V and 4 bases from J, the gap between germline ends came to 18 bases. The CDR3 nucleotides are TGCAGTGCCCCGACGGGCCGGGAGGGCTATGGCTACACCTTC. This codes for CSAPTGREGYGYTF.

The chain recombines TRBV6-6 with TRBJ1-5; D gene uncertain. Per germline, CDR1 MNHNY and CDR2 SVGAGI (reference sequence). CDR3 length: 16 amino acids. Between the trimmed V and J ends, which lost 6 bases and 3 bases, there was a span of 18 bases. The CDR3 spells CASSPEGRVVNQPQHF. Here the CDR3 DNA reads TGTGCCAGCAGCCCGGAGGGTCGGGTGGTCAATCAGCCCCAGCATTTT.

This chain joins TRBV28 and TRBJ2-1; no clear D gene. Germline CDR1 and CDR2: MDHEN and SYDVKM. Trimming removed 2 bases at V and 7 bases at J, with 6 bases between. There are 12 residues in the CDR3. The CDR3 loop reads CASSLRHNEQFF. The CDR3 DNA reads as TGTGCCAGCAGTTTACGGCATAATGAGCAGTTCTTC.

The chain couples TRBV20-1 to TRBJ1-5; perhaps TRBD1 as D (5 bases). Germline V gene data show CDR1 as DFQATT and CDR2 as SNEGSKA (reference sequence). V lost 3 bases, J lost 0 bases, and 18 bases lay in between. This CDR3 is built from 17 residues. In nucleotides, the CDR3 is TGCAGTGCTAGCTCGGGGCCCCCGCGCTATAGCAATCAGCCCCAGCATTTT. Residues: CSASSGPPRYSNQPQHF.

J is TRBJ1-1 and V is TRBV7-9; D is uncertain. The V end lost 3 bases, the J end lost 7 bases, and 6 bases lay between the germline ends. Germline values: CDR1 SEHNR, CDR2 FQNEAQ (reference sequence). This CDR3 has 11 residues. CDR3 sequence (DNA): TGTGCCAGCAGCTTTCAAGTTGAAGCTTTCTTT. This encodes CASSFQVEAFF.

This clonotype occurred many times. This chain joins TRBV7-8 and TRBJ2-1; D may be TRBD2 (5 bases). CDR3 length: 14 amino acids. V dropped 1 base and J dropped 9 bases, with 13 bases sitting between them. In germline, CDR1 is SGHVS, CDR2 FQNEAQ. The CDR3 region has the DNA TGTGCCAGCAGCTTAGATAGCCTAGCTAGTGAGCAGTTCTTC. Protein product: CASSLDSLASEQFF.

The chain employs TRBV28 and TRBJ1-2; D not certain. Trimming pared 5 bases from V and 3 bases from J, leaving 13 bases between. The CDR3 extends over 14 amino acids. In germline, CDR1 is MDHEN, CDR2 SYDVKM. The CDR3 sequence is CASSPPTDHYGYTF. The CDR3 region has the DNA TGTGCCAGCAGTCCACCGACGGACCACTATGGCTACACCTTC.

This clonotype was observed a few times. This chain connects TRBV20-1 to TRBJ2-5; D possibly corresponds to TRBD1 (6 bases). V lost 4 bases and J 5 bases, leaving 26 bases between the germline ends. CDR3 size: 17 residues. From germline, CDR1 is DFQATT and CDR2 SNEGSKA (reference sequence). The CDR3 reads CSATDKQQGLGIETQYF. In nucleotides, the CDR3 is TGCAGTGCTACCGACAAACAACAGGGTTTGGGGATCGAGACCCAGTACTTC.

As DNA, the CDR3 is TGTGCCATCAGTGAGTGGCAGGGGGACGAGCAGTACTTC. Its protein is CAISEWQGDEQYF. This chain joins TRBV10-3 and TRBJ2-5; TRBD1 matches 7 bases. The assigned J gene may be wrong: the sequence end matches TRBJ2-7 better. CDR3 length: 13 residues. Germline CDR1 reads ENHRY; CDR2 reads SYGVKD.

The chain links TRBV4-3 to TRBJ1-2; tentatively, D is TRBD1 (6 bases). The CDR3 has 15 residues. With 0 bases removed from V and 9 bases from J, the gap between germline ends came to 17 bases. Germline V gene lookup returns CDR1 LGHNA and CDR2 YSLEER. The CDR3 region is CASSQEFGQSLSYTF. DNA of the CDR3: TGCGCCAGCAGCCAAGAGTTCGGACAGAGCCTCAGCTACACCTTC.

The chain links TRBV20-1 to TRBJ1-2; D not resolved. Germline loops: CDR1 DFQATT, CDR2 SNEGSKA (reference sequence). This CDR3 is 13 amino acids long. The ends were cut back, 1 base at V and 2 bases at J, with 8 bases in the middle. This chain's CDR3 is CSARVQGNYGYTF. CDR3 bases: TGCAGTGCTAGAGTTCAAGGGAACTATGGCTACACCTTC.

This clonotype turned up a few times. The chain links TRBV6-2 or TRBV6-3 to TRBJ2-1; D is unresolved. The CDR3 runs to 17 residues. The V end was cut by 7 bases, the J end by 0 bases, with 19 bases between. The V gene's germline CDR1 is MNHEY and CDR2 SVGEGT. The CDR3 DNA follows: TGTGCCAGCACCATGGCCCCCTCAGCCCCCTCCTACAATGAGCAGTTCTTC. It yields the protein CASTMAPSAPSYNEQFF.

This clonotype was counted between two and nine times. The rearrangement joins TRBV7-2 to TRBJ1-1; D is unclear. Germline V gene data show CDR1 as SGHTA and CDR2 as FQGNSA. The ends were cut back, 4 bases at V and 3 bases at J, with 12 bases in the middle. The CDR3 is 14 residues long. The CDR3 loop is CASSSYGRYTEAFF. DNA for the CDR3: TGTGCCAGCAGCTCATATGGCAGGTACACTGAAGCTTTCTTT. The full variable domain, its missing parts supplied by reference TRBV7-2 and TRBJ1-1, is GAGVSQSPSNKVTEKGKDVELRCDPISGHTALYWYRQSLGQGLEFLIYFQGNSAPDKSGLPSDRFSAERTGGSVSTLTIQRTQQEDSAVYLCASSSYGRYTEAFFGQGTRLTVV.

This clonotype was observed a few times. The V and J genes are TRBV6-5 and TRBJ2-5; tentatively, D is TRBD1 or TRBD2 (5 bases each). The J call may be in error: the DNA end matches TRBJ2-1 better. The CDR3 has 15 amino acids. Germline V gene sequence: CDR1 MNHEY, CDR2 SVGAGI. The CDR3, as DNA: TGTGCCAGCAGTACCACCGGGACGGGTTACAATGAGCAGTTCTTC. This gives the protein CASSTTGTGYNEQFF.

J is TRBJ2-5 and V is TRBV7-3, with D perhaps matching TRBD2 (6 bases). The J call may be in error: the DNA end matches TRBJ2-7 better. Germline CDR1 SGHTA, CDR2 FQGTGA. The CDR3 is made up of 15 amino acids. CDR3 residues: CASSGGPGLGYEQYF. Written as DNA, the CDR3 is TGTGCCAGCAGCGGTGGACCGGGACTCGGGTACGAGCAGTACTTC.

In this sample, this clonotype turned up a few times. The CDR3 is CASTSLASGRAGSGNEQFF. The CDR3 nucleotides read TGTGCCAGCACCTCCCTGGCTAGCGGGAGGGCCGGATCTGGCAATGAGCAGTTCTTC. The chain couples TRBV6-2 or TRBV6-3 to TRBJ2-5; 12 bases map to TRBD2. The assigned J gene may be wrong: the sequence end matches TRBJ2-1 better. This CDR3 comprises 19 residues. Germline V gene data show CDR1 as MNHEY and CDR2 as SVGEGT.

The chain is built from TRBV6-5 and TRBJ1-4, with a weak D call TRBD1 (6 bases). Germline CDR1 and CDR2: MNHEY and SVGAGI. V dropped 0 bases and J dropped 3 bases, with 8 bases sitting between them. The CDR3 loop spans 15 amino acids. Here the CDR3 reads CASSYSQGSNEKLFF. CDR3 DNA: TGTGCCAGCAGTTACTCACAGGGTTCTAATGAAAAACTGTTTTTT.

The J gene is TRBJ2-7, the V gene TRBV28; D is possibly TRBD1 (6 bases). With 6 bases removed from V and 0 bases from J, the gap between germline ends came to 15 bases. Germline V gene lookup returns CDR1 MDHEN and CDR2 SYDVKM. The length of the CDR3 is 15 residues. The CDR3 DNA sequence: TGTGCCAGCAGCAGCGGAGGACAGAACTCCTACGAGCAGTACTTC. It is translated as CASSSGGQNSYEQYF.

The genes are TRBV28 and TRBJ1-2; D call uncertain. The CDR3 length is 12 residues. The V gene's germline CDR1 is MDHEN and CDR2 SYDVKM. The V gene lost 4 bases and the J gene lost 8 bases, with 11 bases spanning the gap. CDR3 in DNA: TGTGCCAGCAGTTCCCTAAGGTGGGGCTACACCTTC. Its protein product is CASSSLRWGYTF.

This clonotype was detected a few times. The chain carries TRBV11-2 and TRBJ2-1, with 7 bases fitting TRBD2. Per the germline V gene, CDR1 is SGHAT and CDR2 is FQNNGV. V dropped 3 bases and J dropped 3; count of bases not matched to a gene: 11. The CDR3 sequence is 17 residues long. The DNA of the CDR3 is TGTGCCAGCAGCTTGGGTGGGCGGGAGAGGTTCTACAATGAGCAGTTCTTC. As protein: CASSLGGRERFYNEQFF.

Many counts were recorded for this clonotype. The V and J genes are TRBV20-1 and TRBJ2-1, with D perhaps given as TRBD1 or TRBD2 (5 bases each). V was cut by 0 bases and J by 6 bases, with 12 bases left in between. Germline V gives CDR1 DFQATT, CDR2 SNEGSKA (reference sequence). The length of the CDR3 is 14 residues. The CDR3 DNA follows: TGCAGTGCTAGAGATGCTTCCGGGGCCAATGAGCAGTTCTTC. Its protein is CSARDASGANEQFF.

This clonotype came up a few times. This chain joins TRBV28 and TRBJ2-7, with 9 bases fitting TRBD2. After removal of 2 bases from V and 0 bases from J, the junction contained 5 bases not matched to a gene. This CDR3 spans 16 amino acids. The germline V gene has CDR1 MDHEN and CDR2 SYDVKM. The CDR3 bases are TGTGCCAGCAGTTTAGAGGGCGGGGGGGACTCCTACGAGCAGTACTTC. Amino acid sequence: CASSLEGGGDSYEQYF.

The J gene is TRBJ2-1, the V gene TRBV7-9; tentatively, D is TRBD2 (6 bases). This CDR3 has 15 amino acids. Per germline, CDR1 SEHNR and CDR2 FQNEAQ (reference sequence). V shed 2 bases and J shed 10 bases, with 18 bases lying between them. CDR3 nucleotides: TGTGCCAGCAGCTTATCCGCGGGGCTTTTTTCAGAGCAGTTCTTC. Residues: CASSLSAGLFSEQFF.

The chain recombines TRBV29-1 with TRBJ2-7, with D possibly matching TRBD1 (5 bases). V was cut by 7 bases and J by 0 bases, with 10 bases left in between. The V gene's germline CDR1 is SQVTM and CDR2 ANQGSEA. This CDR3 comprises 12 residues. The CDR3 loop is CSALDNSYEQYF. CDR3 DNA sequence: TGCAGCGCTCTGGACAACTCCTACGAGCAGTACTTC.

CDR3 DNA: TGTGCCAGCAGCTCCTCTCCGGGACTTGGGTTTGAGCAGTACTTC. Translating it yields CASSSSPGLGFEQYF. This chain connects TRBV28 to TRBJ2-5; D may be TRBD2 (6 bases). Germline CDR1 is MDHEN and CDR2 is SYDVKM. The CDR3 covers 15 residues. Trimming removed 6 bases from V and 11 bases from J, with 25 bases in between.

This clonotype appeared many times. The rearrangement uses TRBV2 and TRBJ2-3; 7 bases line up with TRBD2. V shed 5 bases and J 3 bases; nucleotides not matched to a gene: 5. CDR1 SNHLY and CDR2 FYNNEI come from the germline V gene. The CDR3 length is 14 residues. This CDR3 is CASSYTGGTDTQYF. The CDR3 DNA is TGTGCCAGCAGTTACACCGGGGGGACAGATACGCAGTATTTT.

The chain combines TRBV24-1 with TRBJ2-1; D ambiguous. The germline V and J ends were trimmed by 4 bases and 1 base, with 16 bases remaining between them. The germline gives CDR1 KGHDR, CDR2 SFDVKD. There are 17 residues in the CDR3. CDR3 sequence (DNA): TGTGCCACCAGTGACCCTGCCCAAGTCGGGTCCTACAATGAGCAGTTCTTC. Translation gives CATSDPAQVGSYNEQFF.